This T cell receptor beta chain was sequenced in a study of T cell repertoires in cytomegalovirus infection. Study information: CMV infection and matching HLA type were both indicated by public TCR beta signatures. Overall study findings and caveats: Carriers of CMV plus the relevant HLA were identified by cumulative public TCR beta family frequency. HLA-C-restricted CMV clonotypes gave the most frequent clonotype in two of eight donors.

Germline V lookup: CDR1 SGHTA, CDR2 FQGNSA. Trimming removed 4 bases at V and 6 bases at J, with 9 bases between. This CDR3 region has 12 residues. TCRdb reprocessed the reads with MiXCR, giving one entry per CDR3 protein. The data show fewer than 850,000 distinct CDR3 sequences, around 29% seen once. This clonotype was seen repeatedly, ten times or more. The antigen is not known. The TCR comes from a human donor in good health (CMV status not recorded). Some clones in this sample may be carry-over from other donors' samples. The sequencing used cultured CD8+ T cells from PBMCs, collected from culture after CMV antigen stimulation. This chain connects TRBV7-2 to TRBJ1-1; D is perhaps TRBD1 (6 bases). The CDR3 DNA follows: TGTGCCAGCAGCTCAGGGGCTGCTGAAGCTTTCTTT. Encoded protein: CASSSGAAEAFF.